The 32 T cell receptor beta chains below come from one sample, sequenced in a study of cytomegalovirus exposure and HLA in healthy donors. In the PCR, 60 Vbeta and 13 Jbeta primers were used. Data came from immunoSEQ multiplex PCR; TCRdb stores just in-frame clones and leaves some out. The sample lists about 140,000 clones, 70% to 90% occurring once. The sequenced material came from PBMCs. The origin of the receptors is a woman aged 40 to 50 in good health and CMV-seronegative.

This clone was counted only a few times. The genes are TRBV7-6 and TRBJ2-2; D remains ambiguous. The length of the CDR3 is 14 residues. V was shortened by 4 bases and J by 2 bases, with 8 bases between the two germline ends. The germline CDR1 and CDR2 sequences are SGHVS and FNYEAQ. The CDR3 region is CASSSRVNTGELFF. The CDR3 DNA sequence: TGTGCCAGCAGCTCACGCGTCAACACCGGGGAGCTGTTTTTT.

The V call is TRBV9, the J call TRBJ2-1; 7 positions agree with TRBD2. Germline values: CDR1 SGDLS, CDR2 YYNGEE. The V and J ends lost 0 bases and 6 bases, in that order; junction bases with no gene match: 3. This CDR3 has 14 residues. The CDR3 region is CASSVGGRANEQFF. CDR3 nucleotides: TGTGCCAGCAGCGTAGGTGGGAGGGCCAATGAGCAGTTCTTC.

Here the CDR3 DNA reads TGCGCCAGCAGCCAAGTTCGGGACGGGGGATCCGATACGCAGTATTTT. The encoded protein is CASSQVRDGGSDTQYF. The rearrangement uses TRBV4-3 and TRBJ2-3, with a possible D match to TRBD2 (6 bases). Looked up from germline, CDR1 is LGHNA and CDR2 is YSLEER. CDR3 size: 16 residues. V was clipped by 1 base and J by 6 bases, with 17 bases between them.

This clone has a handful of counts. V is TRBV25-1 and J is TRBJ1-4; no clear D. Germline V gene sequence: CDR1 MGHDK, CDR2 SYGVNS. CDR3 length: 13 amino acids. Trimming took off 7 bases at V and 10 bases at J, with 16 bases between the two ends. CDR3 region: CASTNDNTGKLFF. CDR3 DNA sequence: TGTGCCAGCACAAACGACAACACTGGAAAACTGTTTTTT.

This chain joins TRBV5-1 and TRBJ2-2; TRBD2 agrees at 8 bases. This CDR3 comprises 13 residues. The J segment lost 7 bases and the V segment lost 3 bases, leaving 2 bases of the junction unmatched. The germline V gene encodes CDR1 SGHRS and CDR2 YFSETQ. The CDR3 nucleotides read TGCGCCAGCAGCTATAGCGGGATCGGGGAGCTGTTTTTT. Amino acid sequence: CASSYSGIGELFF.

This chain links TRBV9 with TRBJ1-2; 9 nucleotides agree with TRBD1. V lost 2 bases, J lost 6 bases, and 8 bases stayed unmatched. The CDR3 consists of 15 residues. Germline assignment: CDR1 SGDLS and CDR2 YYNGEE. The CDR3 nucleotides are TGTGCCAGCAGCGTGGCCGGGACAGGGTGGGATGGCTACACCTTC. This translates into CASSVAGTGWDGYTF.

The rearrangement uses TRBV11-3 and TRBJ2-4; TRBD2 matches at 9 bases. Germline V lookup: CDR1 SGHNT, CDR2 YENEEA. J was trimmed by 8 bases and V by 2 bases; bases with no gene match: 22. The CDR3 is 20 residues long. The CDR3 coding sequence is TGTGCCAGCAGCTTAAGCGCGTTGATTCTAGCGGGACCCTCTGGGGACATTCAGTACTTC. Translating it yields CASSLSALILAGPSGDIQYF. Full variable domain (remainder filled in from reference TRBV11-3 and TRBJ2-4): EAGVVQSPRYKIIEKKQPVAFWCNPISGHNTLYWYLQNLGQGPELLIRYENEEAVDDSQLPKDRFSAERLKGVDSTLKIQPAELGDSAVYLCASSLSALILAGPSGDIQYFGAGTRLSVL.

This clone is a singleton in its sample. The chain uses TRBV5-6 and TRBJ2-1; no definite D call. This CDR3 is built from 13 residues. CDR1 SGHDT and CDR2 YYEEEE come from the germline V gene. V was cut by 0 bases and J by 9 bases, with 10 bases left in between. In DNA, the CDR3 is TGTGCCAGCAGCTTGGCCTCCGGGTTTGAGCAGTTCTTC. Amino acid sequence: CASSLASGFEQFF.

The chain combines TRBV4-2 with TRBJ2-2, with D unresolved. CDR3 size: 13 residues. The germline V gene encodes CDR1 LGHNA and CDR2 YNFKEQ. Between the trimmed V and J ends, which lost 1 base and 6 bases, there was a span of 6 bases. The DNA of the CDR3 is TGTGCCAGCAGCCAAGGTATCGCCGGGGAGCTGTTTTTT. It encodes CASSQGIAGELFF.

J is TRBJ1-5 and V is TRBV5-8, with D unresolved. Germline V gives CDR1 SGHTS, CDR2 YDEGEE. Trimming took 4 bases from V and 4 from J, leaving 18 bases between them. This CDR3 is 16 amino acids long. CDR3 nucleotides: TGTGCCAGCAGCCGGGGAACGGGGTTTGGAAATCAGCCCCAGCATTTT. It codes for CASSRGTGFGNQPQHF. Supplemented by reference TRBV5-8 and TRBJ1-5, the full variable domain reads EAGVTQSPTHLIKTRGQQATLRCSPISGHTSVYWYQQALGLGLQFLLWYDEGEERNRGNFPPRFSGRQFPNYSSELNVNALELEDSALYLCASSRGTGFGNQPQHFGDGTRLSIL.

The V call is TRBV10-3, the J call TRBJ2-5, with 15 nucleotides matching TRBD2. The J call could be wrong; TRBJ2-7 is a better fit for the DNA end. The germline CDR1 and CDR2 sequences are ENHRY and SYGVKD. CDR3 length equals 16 residues. The DNA of the CDR3 is TGTGCCATCAGACTACCGGGACTAGCGGGAGGTCACGAGCAGTACTTC. Its translation is CAIRLPGLAGGHEQYF.

V gene TRBV28 combines with J gene TRBJ1-1; weak D call: TRBD1 (5 bases). Deletions cut 5 bases from V and 3 bases from J, with 19 bases between. Germline V lookup: CDR1 MDHEN, CDR2 SYDVKM. The CDR3 spans 16 residues. The CDR3 is CASSPLGVSGYTEAFF. DNA for the CDR3: TGTGCCAGCAGTCCCCTAGGGGTGTCCGGGTACACTGAAGCTTTCTTT.

The chain employs TRBV7-2 and TRBJ2-7; D may be TRBD1 (6 bases). The CDR3 is 15 residues long. Germline V gives CDR1 SGHTA, CDR2 FQGNSA. Trimming shortened V by 1 base and J by 3 bases, and 13 bases separated the two germline ends. This chain's CDR3 is CASSLDRRGGYEQYF. In nucleotides, the CDR3 is TGTGCCAGCAGCTTAGATCGCAGGGGCGGCTACGAGCAGTACTTC.

The J gene is TRBJ2-4, the V gene TRBV11-2, with D possibly matching TRBD1 (5 bases). Germline CDR1 is SGHAT and CDR2 is FQNNGV. Trimming left V 4 bases short and J 0 bases short, with 16 bases between. The CDR3 totals 17 residues. CDR3 sequence (DNA): TGTGCCAGCAGCTCATTAGGGGTAGGGGTAGCCAAAAACATTCAGTACTTC. Translated: CASSSLGVGVAKNIQYF.

The rearrangement joins TRBV4-2 to TRBJ2-7, with 8 bases lining up with TRBD2. The germline V gene encodes CDR1 LGHNA and CDR2 YNFKEQ. Trimming removed 4 bases from V and 4 bases from J; junction bases left unmatched: 6. The CDR3 has 14 amino acids. The DNA of the CDR3 is TGTGCCAGCAGCCGAGTACGGGAGGGGTACGAGCAGTACTTC. Translating it yields CASSRVREGYEQYF.

This rearrangement joins TRBV6-6 to TRBJ2-4, with TRBD2 identical over 7 bases. The CDR3 covers 15 residues. The V and J ends lost 7 bases and 6 bases, in that order; junction bases with no gene match: 12. Germline V gene data show CDR1 as MNHNY and CDR2 as SVGAGI (reference sequence). The CDR3 DNA follows: TGTGCCAGCAAAGCGGGACCCCAAACACCAAACATTCAGTACTTC. This gives the protein CASKAGPQTPNIQYF.

CDR3 amino acids: CASTLRGGVTEAFF. CDR3 sequence (DNA): TGTGCCAGCACCCTACGGGGAGGGGTCACTGAAGCTTTCTTT. The gene calls are TRBV7-9 and TRBJ1-1; perhaps TRBD1 as D (5 bases). This CDR3 contains 14 residues. The germline V and J ends were trimmed by 7 bases and 4 bases, with 16 bases remaining between them. Germline V lookup: CDR1 SEHNR, CDR2 FQNEAQ (reference sequence).

The rearrangement joins TRBV10-1 to TRBJ1-1; D is perhaps TRBD1 (6 bases). Deletions cut 7 bases from V and 4 bases from J, with 13 bases between. The CDR3 spans 13 residues. Looked up from germline, CDR1 is WNHNN and CDR2 is SYGVQD (reference sequence). The CDR3 loop reads CASTRQVGTEAFF. The CDR3 coding sequence is TGCGCCAGCACAAGACAGGTCGGCACTGAAGCTTTCTTT.

The V call is TRBV7-2, the J call TRBJ2-7, with 7 nucleotides matching TRBD1. The CDR3 contains 14 residues. Unmatched junction bases numbered 5, after V lost 4 bases and J lost 2 bases. Germline V gives CDR1 SGHTA, CDR2 FQGNSA. For the CDR3, the DNA is TGTGCCAGCAGCTCCGGACAGGTAGCCTACGAGCAGTACTTC. Translation gives CASSSGQVAYEQYF.

The genes are TRBV5-4 and TRBJ1-1; D possibly corresponds to TRBD1 (5 bases). CDR3 length equals 14 residues. Trimming took off 0 bases at V and 2 bases at J, with 8 bases between the two ends. The germline CDR1 and CDR2 sequences are SGHNT and YYREEE (reference sequence). CDR3 amino acids: CASSLARANTEAFF. DNA of the CDR3: TGTGCCAGCAGCTTGGCCAGGGCTAACACTGAAGCTTTCTTT.

In this sample, this clone turned up once. The V and J genes are TRBV20-1 and TRBJ2-3; TRBD2 agrees at 7 bases. Germline-derived CDR1 and CDR2 are DFQATT and SNEGSKA (reference sequence). Losses at the gene ends were 3 bases for V and 6 bases for J; bases not matched to a gene: 0. CDR3 length: 11 amino acids. DNA for the CDR3: TGCAGTGCTAGCGGGAGGGATACGCAGTATTTT. Protein product: CSASGRDTQYF.

In this sample, this clone turned up a few times. The chain uses TRBV21-1 and TRBJ2-2; the D segment call TRBD2 is taken from the table without a DNA check. TRBV21-1 is labeled a pseudogene. This CDR3 region has 15 residues. Here the CDR3 reads CASSRRRERAGELFF. DNA of the CDR3: TGTGCCAGCAGCAGAAGGCGGGAGAGGGCCGGGGAGCTGTTTTTT.

The chain recombines TRBV5-1 with TRBJ2-1; TRBD2 aligns across 11 bases. This CDR3 is built from 14 residues. V was clipped by 2 bases and J by 7 bases; unmatched bases: 2. Germline assignment: CDR1 SGHRS and CDR2 YFSETQ. The CDR3 loop reads CASSFSGRENEQFF. The CDR3 nucleotides are TGCGCCAGCAGCTTTAGCGGGAGGGAGAATGAGCAGTTCTTC.

This sequence joins TRBV9 and TRBJ2-7; TRBD2 matches 10 bases. CDR1 and CDR2 from the germline V gene are SGDLS and YYNGEE. V lost 0 bases and J lost 3; bases outside the gene matches: 3. There are 15 residues in the CDR3. The CDR3 DNA sequence: TGTGCCAGCAGCGTAGGGATAGCGGGGGGCTACGAGCAGTACTTC. Its translation: CASSVGIAGGYEQYF.

The chain employs TRBV19 and TRBJ2-1, with 10 bases lining up with TRBD2. Germline V gene lookup returns CDR1 LNHDA and CDR2 SQIVND (reference sequence). The ends lost 6 bases at V and 4 bases at J; junction bases unmatched: 6. This CDR3 is built from 15 residues. CDR3 residues: CASRPGTSAYNEQFF. The CDR3 bases are TGTGCCAGTAGACCCGGGACTAGCGCGTACAATGAGCAGTTCTTC. The whole variable domain, remainder taken from reference TRBV19 and TRBJ2-1, is DGGITQSPKYLFRKEGQNVTLSCEQNLNHDAMYWYRQDPGQGLRLIYYSQIVNDFQKGDIAEGYSVSREKKESFPLTVTSAQKNPTAFYLCASRPGTSAYNEQFFGPGTRLTVL.

This chain connects TRBV6-4 to TRBJ2-7; tentative D call: TRBD1 (6 bases). The ends were cut back, 7 bases at V and 7 bases at J, with 17 bases in the middle. Per germline, CDR1 MRHNA and CDR2 SNTAGT. The CDR3 sequence is 13 residues long. DNA for the CDR3: TGTGCCAGCACCACCGTTGGGGGCCGGGAGCAGTACTTC. This sequence encodes CASTTVGGREQYF.

V is TRBV7-3 and J is TRBJ2-5, with TRBD1 matching 8 bases. Germline lookup yields CDR1 SGHTA and CDR2 FQGTGA. The CDR3 runs 16 residues. V lost 4 bases, J lost 4 bases, and 11 bases stayed unmatched. The CDR3, as DNA: TGTGCCAGCAGCTCCTCCGGGACAGGAGGATTAGAGACCCAGTACTTC. Its translation is CASSSSGTGGLETQYF.

This clone has only a few counts. J is TRBJ2-7 and V is TRBV4-1; D not certain. The CDR3 has 14 amino acids. Germline-derived CDR1 and CDR2 are MGHRA and YSYEKL. V lost 3 bases and J lost 0, with 9 bases in between. As DNA, the CDR3 is TGCGCCAGCAGCCACCTGGGCCACTCCTACGAGCAGTACTTC. Translating it yields CASSHLGHSYEQYF.

This chain uses TRBV2 with TRBJ2-1; D possibly corresponds to TRBD1 (5 bases). Trimming cost V 5 bases and J 7 bases, with 18 bases left between them. This CDR3 comprises 15 residues. Germline CDR1 reads SNHLY; CDR2 reads FYNNEI. CDR3 bases: TGTGCCAGCAGTCTTGACAGTTCCCCTTTTAATGAGCAGTTCTTC. It specifies CASSLDSSPFNEQFF. The full variable domain, completed using reference TRBV2 and TRBJ2-1, is EPEVTQTPSHQVTQMGQEVILRCVPISNHLYFYWYRQILGQKVEFLVSFYNNEISEKSEIFDDQFSVERPDGSNFTLKIRSTKLEDSAMYFCASSLDSSPFNEQFFGPGTRLTVL.

The gene calls are TRBV19 and TRBJ1-1; D is possibly TRBD1 (5 bases). Trimming cost V 2 bases and J 6 bases, with 19 bases left between them. This CDR3 spans 16 amino acids. Germline CDR1 LNHDA, CDR2 SQIVND (reference sequence). The CDR3 loop is CASSIRVRGAGAEAFF. The CDR3 DNA sequence: TGTGCCAGTAGTATAAGGGTGCGGGGCGCGGGCGCTGAAGCTTTCTTT.

Remarks on this clone: The germline gene is not matched at one end of the junction; a read error may be the cause. The chain couples TRBV7-9 to TRBJ2-1; maybe TRBD2 (6 bases). Germline assignment: CDR1 SEHNR and CDR2 FQNEAQ (reference sequence). This CDR3 is built from 17 residues. CDR3 sequence (DNA): TGTTCCAGCAGCACTGGCTGGGCGGGACCACAACCCAATGAGCAGTTCTTC. Translating gives CSSSTGWAGPQPNEQFF.

The chain is built from TRBV18 and TRBJ2-2; a possible D gene is TRBD1 (6 bases). Per germline, CDR1 KGHSH and CDR2 LQKENI. The CDR3 consists of 20 residues. V shed 8 bases and J shed 2 bases, with 30 bases lying between them. This CDR3 is CASTPMDSPLGGPNTGELFF. CDR3 coding DNA: TGTGCCAGCACCCCGATGGACAGCCCCCTGGGCGGCCCAAACACCGGGGAGCTGTTTTTT.